A selection of T cell receptor beta chains follows, all from one sample in a study of blood T cell repertoires in COVID-19. Profiled with immunoSEQ multiplex PCR; TCRdb holds only in-frame clones, not every one. In the table there are more than 60,000 clones, under 85% of which are singletons. The sample comprised peripheral blood. All receptors come from a middle-aged man with COVID-19, enrolled during active disease. Each CDR3 is given with its conserved first and last residue. D genes are given only for firm matches. Only part of the rows carry a size: once, few, many, or a class if the clone is expanded.

TRBJ2-2 NA TRBD2 TRBV5-1 CASSLDGGTGELFF TGCGCCAGCAGCTTGGACGGGGGGACCGGGGAGCTGTTTTTT
TRBJ1-1 NA NA TRBV10-3 CAISESVVRTEAFF TGTGCCATCAGTGAGTCGGTGGTTCGGACTGAAGCTTTCTTT
TRBJ1-4 NA TRBD1 TRBV5-6 CASSFWTGEKLFF TGTGCCAGCAGCTTTTGGACAGGAGAAAAACTGTTTTTT
TRBJ1-2 NA NA TRBV4-1 CASSQEQGSGGYTF TGCGCCAGCAGCCAAGAACAGGGTTCGGGGGGCTACACCTTC
TRBJ2-5 once NA TRBV7-6 CASSPARETQYF TGTGCCAGCAGCCCCGCCCGGGAGACCCAGTACTTC
TRBJ2-2 NA NA TRBV5-4 CASSTGHVNTGELFF TGTGCCAGCAGCACGGGACATGTGAACACCGGGGAGCTGTTTTTT
TRBJ2-7 NA NA TRBV10-3 CAISEAVGAGYEQYF TGTGCCATCAGTGAAGCGGTTGGGGCGGGGTACGAGCAGTACTTC
TRBJ2-7 NA TRBD2 TRBV9 CASSGAGIAGSYEQYF TGTGCCAGCAGCGGGGCCGGAATAGCGGGGAGCTACGAGCAGTACTTC
TRBJ2-3 NA TRBD2 TRBV9 CASSVGGTSGGADTQYF TGTGCCAGCAGCGTAGGTGGTACTAGCGGGGGGGCAGATACGCAGTATTTT
TRBJ1-2 NA NA TRBV27 CASSSYMEGKSGGYTF TGTGCCAGCAGCTCTTACATGGAGGGGAAGAGCGGTGGCTACACCTTC
TRBJ2-2 NA NA TRBV4-1 CASRPLGQNVGELFF TGCGCCAGCAGGCCTTTGGGGCAGAACGTGGGGGAGCTGTTTTTT
TRBJ2-6 NA NA TRBV5-1 CASRTGTDHSGANVLTF TGCGCCAGCAGGACCGGGACTGACCACTCTGGGGCCAACGTCCTGACTTTC
TRBJ1-2 NA TRBD1 TRBV7-2 CASSQGVYGYTF TGTGCCAGCAGTCAGGGGGTATATGGCTACACCTTC
TRBJ1-2 NA NA TRBV9 CASSAQVQLGYGYTF TGTGCCAGCAGCGCCCAGGTTCAGCTCGGCTATGGCTACACCTTC
TRBJ2-2 NA TRBD2 TRBV7-9 CASNLAGGLVSGELFF TGTGCCAGCAATCTAGCGGGGGGATTGGTGTCCGGGGAGCTGTTTTTT
TRBJ2-3 NA NA TRBV29-1 CSATATSTDTQYF TGCAGCGCGACAGCCACTAGCACAGATACGCAGTATTTT
TRBJ2-6 NA NA TRBV9 CASSVIGSGANVLTF TGTGCCAGCAGCGTGATAGGGAGTGGGGCCAACGTCCTGACTTTC
TRBJ2-1 NA TRBD1 TRBV2 CASSVFVRTGGGNEQFF TGTGCCAGCAGTGTTTTTGTGAGGACAGGGGGCGGGAATGAGCAGTTCTTC
TRBJ1-1 once NA TRBV7-9 CASSSTGTEAFF TGTGCCAGCAGCTCGACGGGCACTGAAGCTTTCTTT
TRBJ1-2 NA NA TRBV2 CARGAWGENYGYTF TGTGCCAGGGGGGCGTGGGGTGAAAACTATGGCTACACCTTC
TRBJ1-2 NA NA TRBV3-1/TRBV3-2 CASSQPGGYTF TGTGCCAGCAGCCAACCGGGGGGCTACACCTTC
TRBJ1-2 NA TRBD1 TRBV5-4 CASSSGTGNNYGYTF TGTGCCAGCAGCTCTGGGACAGGGAACAACTATGGCTACACCTTC
TRBJ2-5 NA TRBD2 TRBV2 CASRTGLAGGQETQYF TGTGCCAGCAGGACGGGACTAGCGGGGGGGCAAGAGACCCAGTACTTC
TRBJ1-1 NA NA TRBV6-2/TRBV6-3 CASSYSRSGRGAFF TGTGCCAGCAGTTACTCGAGGTCAGGGCGGGGAGCTTTCTTT